Presented here are 20 T cell receptor beta chains from one specimen sequenced in a study of cytomegalovirus exposure and HLA in healthy donors. The PCR was carried out with 60 Vbeta primers and 13 Jbeta primers. Generated by immunoSEQ multiplex PCR, the TCRdb table keeps only in-frame clones and is missing some. The sample consists of about 120,000 clones, 75% to 90% of them appearing once. Sequenced sample: PBMCs. The receptors shown here come from a man younger than 45 in good health and CMV-seronegative.

The chain is built from TRBV30 and TRBJ1-2; 11 bases match TRBD1. V lost 5 bases and J lost 4; bases outside the gene matches: 3. The CDR3 consists of 13 residues. Per the germline V gene, CDR1 is GTSNPN and CDR2 is SVGIG (reference sequence). CDR3 residues: CAWPGQGGYGYTF. The CDR3 DNA is TGTGCCTGGCCGGGACAGGGGGGCTATGGCTACACCTTC.

The V gene is TRBV28, the J gene TRBJ1-5; D perhaps matches TRBD1 (5 bases). Germline CDR1 MDHEN, CDR2 SYDVKM. CDR3 length equals 16 residues. Trimming stripped 4 bases from V and 0 bases from J, with 13 bases between. Here the CDR3 DNA reads TGTGCCAGCAGTTCGTGGCAGGGCCTTAGCAATCAGCCCCAGCATTTT. This encodes CASSSWQGLSNQPQHF.

V and J are TRBV29-1 and TRBJ2-1; a possible D gene is TRBD2 (5 bases). V gave up 6 bases and J gave up 3 bases, with 18 bases separating them. This CDR3 has 15 amino acids. The V gene's germline CDR1 is SQVTM and CDR2 ANQGSEA. The chain's CDR3 is CSVYYRGSFYNEQFF. DNA for the CDR3: TGCAGCGTCTACTATCGAGGGAGTTTCTACAATGAGCAGTTCTTC.

This sequence joins TRBV6-5 and TRBJ1-1, with a possible D match to TRBD1 (6 bases). V was pared by 0 bases and J by 2 bases, with 10 bases between. The length of the CDR3 is 15 residues. Germline V CDR1 and CDR2: MNHEY, SVGAGI. The CDR3 protein is CASSYSWDTNTEAFF. CDR3 DNA: TGTGCCAGCAGTTACTCGTGGGACACCAACACTGAAGCTTTCTTT.

DNA for the CDR3: TGTGCCTGGAGTCGGGGGGAAAGGAGGCAGCCCCAGCATTTT. It codes for CAWSRGERRQPQHF. The rearrangement uses TRBV30 and TRBJ1-5; a weak D match, TRBD1 (5 bases). Germline loops: CDR1 GTSNPN, CDR2 SVGIG (reference sequence). The CDR3 has 14 residues. Trimming removed 2 bases from V and 7 bases from J, with 15 bases in between.

The CDR3 DNA reads TGTGCCAGCAGAACCTTTCAGGGCCTGAACACTGAAGCTTTCTTT. Encoded protein: CASRTFQGLNTEAFF. The chain combines TRBV6-6 with TRBJ1-1, with D tentatively TRBD1 (5 bases). The CDR3 loop spans 15 amino acids. Germline V gene sequence: CDR1 MNHNY, CDR2 SVGAGI (reference sequence). V was shortened by 6 bases and J by 0 bases, with 14 bases between the two germline ends.

The sample holds one count of this clone. The chain links TRBV7-8 to TRBJ2-2; 7 bases line up with TRBD1. Trimming removed 4 bases from V and 3 bases from J; junction bases left unmatched: 2. Per the germline V gene, CDR1 is SGHVS and CDR2 is FQNEAQ. The CDR3 contains 14 residues. The CDR3 is CASSSGTDTGELFF. The CDR3 nucleotides read TGTGCCAGCAGCTCCGGGACAGACACCGGGGAGCTGTTTTTT.

In nucleotides, the CDR3 is TGTGCCAGCAGCGCAACCGGTCCCCGGGGGACCCAGTACTTC. This codes for CASSATGPRGTQYF. V and J are TRBV7-9 and TRBJ2-5, with D perhaps TRBD2 (5 bases). V gave up 5 bases and J gave up 7 bases, with 17 bases separating them. This CDR3 has 14 residues. Per germline, CDR1 SEHNR and CDR2 FQNEAQ (reference sequence).

The chain couples TRBV13 to TRBJ1-2, with TRBD1 identical over 7 bases. This CDR3 is 15 amino acids long. Germline assignment: CDR1 PRHDT and CDR2 FYEKMQ (reference sequence). V gave up 4 bases and J gave up 2 bases; unmatched junction bases: 7. The chain's CDR3 is CASSYYDRENYGYTF. CDR3 in DNA: TGTGCCAGCAGCTACTATGACAGGGAAAACTATGGCTACACCTTC.

The chain combines TRBV7-8 with TRBJ1-4; D is undetermined. Trimming pared 5 bases from V and 0 bases from J, leaving 13 bases between. Per germline, CDR1 SGHVS and CDR2 FQNEAQ. The CDR3 consists of 16 residues. CDR3 bases: TGTGCCAGCAGCCCGATCGGTCGAGCAACTAATGAAAAACTGTTTTTT. Protein: CASSPIGRATNEKLFF.

This chain uses TRBV9 with TRBJ2-4, with a weak D call TRBD2 (6 bases). Germline V gene lookup returns CDR1 SGDLS and CDR2 YYNGEE. Trimming took 2 bases from V and 10 from J, leaving 10 bases between them. This CDR3 comprises 12 residues. DNA for the CDR3: TGTGCCAGCAGCGTCGAGAGCGGGATTCAGTACTTC. The encoded protein is CASSVESGIQYF.

The chain is built from TRBV28 and TRBJ1-5; weak D call: TRBD1 (6 bases). Trimming removed 5 bases from V and 7 bases from J, with 15 bases in between. From germline, CDR1 is MDHEN and CDR2 SYDVKM. The CDR3 sequence is 14 residues long. CDR3 amino acids: CASSLPGGRQPQHF. CDR3 DNA sequence: TGTGCCAGCAGTCTCCCCGGGGGGCGGCAGCCCCAGCATTTT.

The chain recombines TRBV5-1 with TRBJ1-2; D is perhaps TRBD1 (5 bases). CDR3 size: 15 residues. The germline V gene encodes CDR1 SGHRS and CDR2 YFSETQ. V dropped 1 base and J dropped 6 bases, with 16 bases sitting between them. The CDR3 loop reads CASSLNRMAGNGYTF. CDR3 in DNA: TGCGCCAGCAGCTTGAACAGGATGGCTGGGAATGGCTACACCTTC.

The CDR3 region is CASSFGGIGYEQYF. CDR3 nucleotide sequence: TGTGCCAGCAGTTTCGGAGGGATCGGCTACGAGCAGTACTTC. The chain joins TRBV28 to TRBJ2-7, with a tentative D call TRBD2 (6 bases). Germline assignment: CDR1 MDHEN and CDR2 SYDVKM. This CDR3 region has 14 residues. V lost 3 bases and J 3 bases, leaving 12 bases between the germline ends.

V and J are TRBV28 and TRBJ1-5; D might be TRBD1 (6 bases). CDR3 size: 16 residues. CDR1 MDHEN and CDR2 SYDVKM come from the germline V gene. V was clipped by 2 bases and J by 4 bases, with 15 bases between them. The DNA for the CDR3 is TGTGCCAGCAGTTTAGGATTACAGGGTGAGAATCAGCCCCAGCATTTT. The encoded protein is CASSLGLQGENQPQHF.

The chain joins TRBV6-6 to TRBJ1-5; 7 bases are a match to TRBD1. The CDR3 is 16 residues long. V gave up 0 bases and J gave up 4 bases; unmatched junction bases: 6. Germline loops: CDR1 MNHNY, CDR2 SVGAGI (reference sequence). CDR3 residues: CASSYSAGGSNQPQHF. DNA of the CDR3: TGTGCCAGCAGTTACTCGGCAGGGGGGAGTAATCAGCCCCAGCATTTT.

This chain connects TRBV28 to TRBJ2-7; D is unclear. From germline, CDR1 is MDHEN and CDR2 SYDVKM. The germline V and J ends were trimmed by 2 bases and 10 bases, with 12 bases remaining between them. This CDR3 is built from 12 residues. CDR3 in amino acids: CASSLGQSDQYF. CDR3 DNA: TGTGCCAGCAGTTTAGGGCAGAGTGATCAGTACTTC.

The J gene is TRBJ1-6, the V gene TRBV7-5; the table's D call, TRBD1, was not checked against the DNA. TRBV7-5 is annotated as a pseudogene. The CDR3 is 16 residues long. DNA for the CDR3: TGTGTCAGAAGCTTAGTTGGAGGGGGCCGTGCTTCACCCCTCCACTTT. This codes for CVRSLVGGGRASPLHF.

The J gene is TRBJ1-1, the V gene TRBV10-3; possible D gene TRBD1, 5 bases. Trimming pared 0 bases from V and 6 bases from J, leaving 11 bases between. Germline V lookup: CDR1 ENHRY, CDR2 SYGVKD. This CDR3 contains 14 residues. CDR3 in amino acids: CAISESGVGAEAFF. Written as DNA, the CDR3 is TGTGCCATCAGTGAGTCAGGGGTAGGCGCTGAAGCTTTCTTT.

The V and J genes are TRBV27 and TRBJ1-5; D might be TRBD1 (6 bases). CDR1 and CDR2 (germline): MNHEY, SMNVEV (reference sequence). The CDR3 is 16 residues long. Trimming shortened V by 5 bases and J by 2 bases, and 16 bases separated the two germline ends. The CDR3 is CASSEGTQGGNQPQHF. In nucleotides, the CDR3 is TGTGCCAGCAGTGAAGGGACACAGGGTGGCAATCAGCCCCAGCATTTT.